A single TCR beta chain is shown here with its context. TCRdb's copy holds only in-frame clones and misses some; the assay was immunoSEQ multiplex PCR. This sample carries about 480,000 clones, about 75% of them seen once, and the ten largest clones take approximately 12%. The data are from a study of shared clonotypes between healthy human individuals. CDR1 and CDR2 (germline): WSHSY, SAAADI. V was clipped by 4 bases and J by 4 bases; unmatched bases: 10. This CDR3 has 15 residues. The study drew all its donors from Caucasian adults living in Nashville, Tennessee. This clonotype was obtained from a woman in her forties in good health. Some clones in this sample may be carry-over from other donors' samples. The chain employs TRBV10-2 and TRBJ2-7; 7 bases map to TRBD2. The specimen sequenced was PBMCs. CDR3 sequence reads: CASSVIGGSVYEQYF. The CDR3 coding sequence is TGCGCCAGCAGTGTTATAGGCGGGAGTGTGTACGAGCAGTACTTC.